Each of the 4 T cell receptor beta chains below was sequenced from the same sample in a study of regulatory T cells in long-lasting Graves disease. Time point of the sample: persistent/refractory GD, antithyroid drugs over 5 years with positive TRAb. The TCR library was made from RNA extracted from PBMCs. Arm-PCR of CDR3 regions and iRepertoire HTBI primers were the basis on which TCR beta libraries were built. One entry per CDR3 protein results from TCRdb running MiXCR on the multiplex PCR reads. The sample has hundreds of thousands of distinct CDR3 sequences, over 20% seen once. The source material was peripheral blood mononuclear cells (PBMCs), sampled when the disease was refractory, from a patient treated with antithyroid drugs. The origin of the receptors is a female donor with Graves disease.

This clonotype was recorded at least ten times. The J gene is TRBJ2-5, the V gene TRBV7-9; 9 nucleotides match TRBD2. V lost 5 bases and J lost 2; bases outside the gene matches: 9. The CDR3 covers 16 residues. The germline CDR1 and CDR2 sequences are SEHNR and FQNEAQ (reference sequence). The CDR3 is CASSLRAGGKQETQYF. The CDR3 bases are TGTGCCAGCAGCCTTCGGGCGGGAGGGAAACAAGAGACCCAGTACTTC.

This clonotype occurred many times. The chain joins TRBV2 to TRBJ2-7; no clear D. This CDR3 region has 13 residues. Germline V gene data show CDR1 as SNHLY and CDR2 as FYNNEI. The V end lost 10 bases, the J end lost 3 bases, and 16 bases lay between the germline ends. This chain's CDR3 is CAILQYPNYEQYF. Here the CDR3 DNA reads TGTGCCATCCTACAGTACCCTAACTACGAGCAGTACTTC.

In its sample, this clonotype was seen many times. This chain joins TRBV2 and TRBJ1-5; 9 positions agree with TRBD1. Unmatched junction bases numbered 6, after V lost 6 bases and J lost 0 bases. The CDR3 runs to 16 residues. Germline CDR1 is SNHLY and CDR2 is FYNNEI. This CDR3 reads CASRKGTGHSNQPQHF. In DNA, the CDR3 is TGTGCCAGCAGGAAGGGGACAGGGCATAGCAATCAGCCCCAGCATTTT.

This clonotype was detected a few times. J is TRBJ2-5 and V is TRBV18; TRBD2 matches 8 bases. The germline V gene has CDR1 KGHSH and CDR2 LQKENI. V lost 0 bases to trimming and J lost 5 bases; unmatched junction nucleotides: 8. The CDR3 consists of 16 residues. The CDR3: CASSPPKAGDQETQYF. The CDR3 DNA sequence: TGTGCCAGCTCACCACCGAAAGCGGGAGATCAGGAGACCCAGTACTTC.